This TCR beta chain stems from a study of T cell repertoires in ileal Crohn's disease (dated by TCRdb to about 2019). Background for the entire study: Median disease duration was roughly eight years, and under 40% of patients were identified as active smokers at the time of surgery. All patients had surgery for a complication: stricturing disease in roughly 61% and penetrating disease in 39%. Postoperative therapy was given to about half of the patients, with thiopurines administered to 11 patients and anti-TNF agents administered to around 19 patients. Neoterminal ileum biopsies obtained at postoperative colonoscopy were designated as M6 samples. A prospective multicentre cohort supplied the 50 to 70 Crohn's disease patients whose TCR repertoires were analysed. The study was conducted in parallel with a multicentre cohort that was designed to identify predictors of early endoscopic recurrence following ileocolonic resection. A Rutgeerts score higher than i0 was the definition used for endoscopic postoperative recurrence. A total of around 150 mucosal samples from approximately 57 patients were sequenced, collected from several sites on the surgical specimen as well as at postoperative endoscopy. Broad study findings and their caveats: Only a subgroup of patients, of unstated size, had mucosal CD4 and CD8 T cells sorted and sequenced. More high-frequency clones were carried by sorted CD8 T cells than by CD4 T cells, suggesting that mucosal expansions were mainly CD8. A significantly higher proportion of clonal expansions was observed in active smokers at surgery than in non-smokers (roughly 24% vs 19%, p=0.02). Higher percentages of high-frequency clones at the time of surgery were linked to endoscopic recurrence, and every patient with clonality above 26.8% (18/57) had recurrence. The timing of postoperative endoscopy varied within the first year after surgery, and the median delay was roughly 6.5 months.

The junction shows trimming of 2 bases on V and 6 bases on J, and the gene matches do not reach 10 bases of it. Spanning cysteine to phenylalanine, the CDR3 consists of 17 amino acids. CDR3 DNA only is kept here, 51 bases in frame from base 1. CDR1 and CDR2 are read off the germline V gene (reference sequence) as GTSNPN and SVGIG. What the time point label conveys for this sample: neoterminal ileum biopsy at postoperative endoscopy, about 6 months after surgery. Adults with ileal or ileocolonic Crohn's disease and an indication for ileocolonic resection were eligible for inclusion. Whole ileal mucosal biopsies were stored frozen at -80°C before DNA extraction. A TRizol-based method was used to extract genomic DNA from the frozen whole biopsies, and the DNA was quantified with a NanoDrop 2000 spectrophotometer. Around 460 nanograms of biopsy DNA per sample were submitted for commercial TCRB immunosequencing. Adaptive Biotechnology amplified the CDR3 regions from genomic DNA with a two-step multiplex PCR designed to control amplification bias. In the first PCR, primers covered every V and J gene segment, and in the second PCR, barcodes and Illumina adapters were added. CDR3 libraries were sequenced on an Illumina instrument. In the source study's methods: Vendor-provided pipelines were combined with custom analysis of raw data in R/Bioconductor under R version 3.3.0. Clonality, which ranges from 0 to 1, was calculated as the inverse of the normalised Shannon entropy across all productive clones. High-frequency clones were defined as the share of the repertoire occupied by the top 100 clones, with only clones passing a 95% confidence test being retained. Overlap between samples was measured with the Morisita-Horn index, while repertoire diversity was measured with the Simpson index. The table was pulled from immuneACCESS by TCRdb, which kept in-frame rearrangements only. Such tables lose some clones; where checked, under half of the loss comes from unresolved V genes, and the rest has no known cause. The D gene and trimming were derived from the DNA, and the V and J assignments and clone size from that table. Here the sample has about 7,200 clones; about three quarters occur a single time. The ten largest clones add up to roughly 10% of the sample.

Regarding this clone: There is no known antigen for this receptor. No qualities accompany the bases; no much larger clone lies one base away.

This sequence originates from an adult with Crohn's disease. The sequence joins TRBV30 to TRBJ2-1; 13 bases in the junction line up with TRBD2. Sequencing was done on a sample of ileal tissue. The DNA is as follows: TGTGCCTGGAGTCATGGGACTAGCGGGATCCGTCTCAATGAGCAGTTCTTC. It is translated as CAWSHGTSGIRLNEQFF.